These 28 T cell receptor beta chains share one sample of origin, sequenced in a study of blood T cell repertoires in COVID-19. Assay: immunoSEQ multiplex PCR; the TCRdb copy retains only in-frame clones and omits some. The sample shows more than 100,000 clones, approximately 84% of them seen only once. The sample was peripheral blood. The receptor source for this set is an elderly woman with acute or convalescent COVID-19.

CDR3 protein: CASSYSTGLEQYF. The CDR3 DNA reads TGTGCCAGCAGTTACTCGACGGGACTCGAGCAGTACTTC. J is TRBJ2-7 and V is TRBV6-5; a possible D gene is TRBD2 (6 bases). CDR1 is MNHEY and CDR2 is SVGAGI in the germline V gene. V shed 0 bases and J shed 6 bases, with 9 bases lying between them. This CDR3 comprises 13 residues.

The chain carries TRBV25-1 and TRBJ2-7, with a possible D match to TRBD2 (7 bases). CDR3 length: 13 amino acids. CDR1 MGHDK and CDR2 SYGVNS come from the germline V gene. Trimming shortened V by 4 bases and J by 4 bases, and 11 bases separated the two germline ends. The CDR3 loop is CASSARGRYEQYF. Written as DNA, the CDR3 is TGTGCCAGCAGTGCGCGGGGGCGGTACGAGCAGTACTTC.

The chain links TRBV4-3 to TRBJ2-2, with 10 positions matching TRBD1. J gave up 2 bases and V 1 base, and 1 base lay outside the gene matches. Per germline, CDR1 LGHNA and CDR2 YSLEER. The CDR3 is made up of 16 amino acids. The CDR3 nucleotides read TGCGCCAGCAGCCAAGGACAGGGGGCCAACACCGGGGAGCTGTTTTTT. Translated: CASSQGQGANTGELFF.

The V gene is TRBV11-3, the J gene TRBJ2-7, with D unclear. Deletions cut 1 base from V and 6 bases from J, with 7 bases between. The CDR3 consists of 12 residues. Looked up from germline, CDR1 is SGHNT and CDR2 is YENEEA. In nucleotides, the CDR3 is TGTGCCAGCAGCTTAGGGGCAAGCGAGCAGTACTTC. Protein product: CASSLGASEQYF.

The J gene is TRBJ1-4, the V gene TRBV4-1; D may be TRBD1 (6 bases). In germline, CDR1 is MGHRA, CDR2 YSYEKL. Trimming cost V 2 bases and J 6 bases, with 13 bases left between them. The CDR3 has 15 residues. This CDR3 is CASSQRGGGHEKLFF. DNA of the CDR3: TGCGCCAGCAGCCAAAGGGGGGGCGGACATGAAAAACTGTTTTTT.

This clone was found a few times. This chain links TRBV19 with TRBJ1-1; a possible D gene is TRBD1 (5 bases). Germline V gene lookup returns CDR1 LNHDA and CDR2 SQIVND (reference sequence). The CDR3 runs to 15 residues. The V end was cut by 3 bases, the J end by 10 bases, with 21 bases between. CDR3 bases: TGTGCCAGTAGTATTGATTTGGAGGGACGGCTTGGAGCTTTCTTT. Its translation is CASSIDLEGRLGAFF. Looking up the rest from reference TRBV19 and TRBJ1-1 gives the full variable domain: DGGITQSPKYLFRKEGQNVTLSCEQNLNHDAMYWYRQDPGQGLRLIYYSQIVNDFQKGDIAEGYSVSREKKESFPLTVTSAQKNPTAFYLCASSIDLEGRLGAFFGQGTRLTVV.

The chain carries TRBV7-2 and TRBJ2-3; perhaps TRBD1 as D (6 bases). The CDR3 is 14 amino acids. With 0 bases removed from V and 6 bases from J, the gap between germline ends came to 10 bases. The germline V gene encodes CDR1 SGHTA and CDR2 FQGNSA. CDR3 sequence reads: CASSLAGAVDTQYF. CDR3 DNA: TGTGCCAGCAGCTTAGCGGGGGCCGTGGATACGCAGTATTTT.

V and J are TRBV27 and TRBJ1-4; TRBD1 might be the D (5 bases). The V gene lost 6 bases and the J gene lost 3 bases, with 11 bases spanning the gap. Germline V CDR1 and CDR2: MNHEY, SMNVEV (reference sequence). The CDR3 is 14 residues long. The CDR3 DNA sequence: TGTGCCAGCAGCATCAGGGTTTCTAATGAAAAACTGTTTTTT. Translating gives CASSIRVSNEKLFF.

The CDR3 is CASSPRGESTDTQYF. Here the CDR3 DNA reads TGTGCCAGTAGTCCCAGGGGGGAGTCCACAGATACGCAGTATTTT. The rearrangement links TRBV19 to TRBJ2-3; D might be TRBD1 (7 bases). CDR3 length: 15 residues. Germline CDR1 is LNHDA and CDR2 is SQIVND (reference sequence). The V and J ends lost 5 bases and 2 bases respectively, with 14 bases between them.

The rearrangement uses TRBV27 and TRBJ2-7; D possibly corresponds to TRBD1 (6 bases). V lost 3 bases to trimming and J lost 3 bases, with 15 bases between them. Germline V CDR1 and CDR2: MNHEY, SMNVEV (reference sequence). The CDR3 consists of 15 residues. The CDR3 loop reads CASSFSTGHFYEQYF. The CDR3, as DNA: TGTGCCAGCAGTTTTTCTACGGGACACTTCTACGAGCAGTACTTC.

The V gene is TRBV6-5, the J gene TRBJ2-1; TRBD1 is a possible D gene (7 bases). Trimming took 2 bases from V and 5 from J, leaving 13 bases between them. This CDR3 has 15 residues. The germline V gene has CDR1 MNHEY and CDR2 SVGAGI. The CDR3 protein is CASSYDPGGNNEQFF. The CDR3, as DNA: TGTGCCAGCAGTTACGACCCAGGGGGGAACAATGAGCAGTTCTTC.

V gene TRBV7-9 combines with J gene TRBJ1-4; D remains ambiguous. This CDR3 has 17 residues. Germline V gene sequence: CDR1 SEHNR, CDR2 FQNEAQ (reference sequence). Trimming removed 4 bases from V and 0 bases from J, with 15 bases in between. For the CDR3, the DNA is TGTGCCAGCAGCTCAACCTTTCGGGGTGCAACTAATGAAAAACTGTTTTTT. It translates to CASSSTFRGATNEKLFF.

This clone was recorded a few times. The V and J genes are TRBV18 and TRBJ1-1; D remains unclear. This CDR3 is 17 amino acids long. Trimming took 4 bases from V and 0 from J, leaving 18 bases between them. The germline gives CDR1 KGHSH, CDR2 LQKENI. CDR3 loop: CASSLRRFADMNTEAFF. The CDR3 coding sequence is TGTGCCAGCTCACTAAGACGGTTCGCTGACATGAACACTGAAGCTTTCTTT. The entire variable domain, with the rest obtained from reference TRBV18 and TRBJ1-1, is as follows: NAGVMQNPRHLVRRRGQEARLRCSPMKGHSHVYWYRQLPEEGLKFMVYLQKENIIDESGMPKERFSAEFPKEGPSILRIQQVVRGDSAAYFCASSLRRFADMNTEAFFGQGTRLTVV.

This clone was seen a handful of times. The gene calls are TRBV19 and TRBJ1-5; D remains unclear. From germline, CDR1 is LNHDA and CDR2 SQIVND (reference sequence). The CDR3 covers 14 residues. V lost 1 base and J lost 4, with 8 bases in between. The CDR3 spells CASSIGPQNQPQHF. The CDR3 DNA reads as TGTGCCAGTAGTATAGGTCCTCAGAATCAGCCCCAGCATTTT. Drawing the rest from reference TRBV19 and TRBJ1-5, the complete variable domain is DGGITQSPKYLFRKEGQNVTLSCEQNLNHDAMYWYRQDPGQGLRLIYYSQIVNDFQKGDIAEGYSVSREKKESFPLTVTSAQKNPTAFYLCASSIGPQNQPQHFGDGTRLSIL.

This clone was observed a few times. V is TRBV2 and J is TRBJ2-1, with 8 bases aligning to TRBD2. V lost 7 bases and J lost 11; bases outside the gene matches: 22. Germline assignment: CDR1 SNHLY and CDR2 FYNNEI. CDR3 length: 17 residues. CDR3 protein: CASTEKAPGLGGPQQFF. CDR3 bases: TGTGCCAGCACCGAGAAGGCACCGGGACTAGGGGGACCTCAGCAGTTCTTC. Looking up the rest from reference TRBV2 and TRBJ2-1 gives the full variable domain: EPEVTQTPSHQVTQMGQEVILRCVPISNHLYFYWYRQILGQKVEFLVSFYNNEISEKSEIFDDQFSVERPDGSNFTLKIRSTKLEDSAMYFCASTEKAPGLGGPQQFFGPGTRLTVL.

This clone showed up just once. The genes are TRBV11-2 and TRBJ1-6; no reliable D call. V was cut by 2 bases and J by 6 bases, with 5 bases left in between. The CDR3 length is 13 residues. Germline-derived CDR1 and CDR2 are SGHAT and FQNNGV. For the CDR3, the DNA is TGTGCCAGCAGCTTAATGAGTAATTCACCCCTCCACTTT. Its translation: CASSLMSNSPLHF. The full variable domain, with the rest looked up from reference TRBV11-2 and TRBJ1-6, is EAGVAQSPRYKIIEKRQSVAFWCNPISGHATLYWYQQILGQGPKLLIQFQNNGVVDDSQLPKDRFSAERLKGVDSTLKIQPAKLEDSAVYLCASSLMSNSPLHFGNGTRLTVT.

This sequence joins TRBV6-6 and TRBJ2-1, with TRBD2 identical over 10 bases. CDR1 and CDR2 from the germline V gene are MNHNY and SVGAGI (reference sequence). This CDR3 is built from 14 residues. The V and J ends lost 6 bases and 5 bases, in that order; junction bases with no gene match: 4. The CDR3 region is CASSIGLADNEQFF. The CDR3, as DNA: TGTGCCAGCAGCATTGGACTAGCGGACAATGAGCAGTTCTTC.

The genes are TRBV19 and TRBJ1-2; 7 nucleotides match TRBD1. Losses at the gene ends were 1 base for V and 2 bases for J; bases not matched to a gene: 4. This CDR3 has 15 amino acids. Germline values: CDR1 LNHDA, CDR2 SQIVND (reference sequence). The CDR3 loop is CASSIGGQANYGYTF. In DNA form, the CDR3 reads TGTGCCAGTAGTATAGGCGGACAGGCAAACTATGGCTACACCTTC.

V and J are TRBV6-2 or TRBV6-3 and TRBJ2-7, with D perhaps TRBD2 (6 bases). Trimming took off 5 bases at V and 2 bases at J, with 19 bases between the two ends. Germline CDR1 and CDR2: MNHEY and SVGEGT. CDR3 length equals 16 residues. CDR3 amino acids: CASSGGSHRSPYEQYF. Here the CDR3 DNA reads TGTGCCAGCAGTGGGGGGAGTCACAGGTCCCCCTACGAGCAGTACTTC.

This clone was counted between two and nine times. The chain recombines TRBV5-1 with TRBJ2-7; no clear D. CDR1 is SGHRS and CDR2 is YFSETQ in the germline V gene. The CDR3 consists of 14 residues. With 4 bases removed from V and 0 bases from J, the gap between germline ends came to 11 bases. CDR3 bases: TGCGCCAGCAGCCTGGACGCTAGCTCCTACGAGCAGTACTTC. This translates into CASSLDASSYEQYF.

V usage is TRBV19 and J usage is TRBJ1-2; no definite D call. The V gene lost 7 bases and the J gene lost 8 bases, with 23 bases spanning the gap. This CDR3 is 15 amino acids long. Germline CDR1 LNHDA, CDR2 SQIVND (reference sequence). CDR3 protein: CASTPTQLPAGGYTF. In DNA form, the CDR3 reads TGTGCCAGTACCCCGACCCAGCTACCAGCCGGGGGCTACACCTTC.

This sequence joins TRBV28 and TRBJ1-1; 7 nucleotides match TRBD1. Germline CDR1 and CDR2: MDHEN and SYDVKM. V was pared by 6 bases and J by 1 base, with 8 bases of the junction left unmatched. The CDR3 sequence is 15 residues long. The CDR3 DNA follows: TGTGCCAGCAGGGGGGGTTGGACAGGGAACACTGAAGCTTTCTTT. Translation gives CASRGGWTGNTEAFF.

Only a few counts were recorded for this clone. This chain uses TRBV18 with TRBJ1-2, with TRBD1 matching 7 bases. CDR1 KGHSH and CDR2 LQKENI come from the germline V gene. The V and J ends lost 2 bases and 4 bases, in that order; junction bases with no gene match: 4. CDR3 length equals 14 residues. This CDR3 is CASSPDRESYGYTF. As DNA, the CDR3 is TGTGCCAGCTCACCAGACAGGGAGAGCTATGGCTACACCTTC.

The chain combines TRBV27 with TRBJ1-2; no clear D. The CDR3 is 14 amino acids. Germline V lookup: CDR1 MNHEY, CDR2 SMNVEV (reference sequence). Trimming removed 6 bases from V and 1 base from J, with 12 bases in between. CDR3 sequence: CASSPLSDNYGYTF. The DNA of the CDR3 is TGTGCCAGCAGCCCCCTATCCGATAACTATGGCTACACCTTC.

This chain uses TRBV19 with TRBJ2-7, with TRBD1 identical over 8 bases. The CDR3 is 13 amino acids. With V trimmed by 4 bases and J by 2 bases, 1 base remained unmatched. Germline CDR1 LNHDA, CDR2 SQIVND (reference sequence). CDR3 nucleotides: TGTGCCAGTAGTAGGGACAGGACCTACGAGCAGTACTTC. Translation: CASSRDRTYEQYF.

The J gene is TRBJ2-2, the V gene TRBV5-5, with 11 bases lining up with TRBD2. The germline V gene has CDR1 SGHKS and CDR2 YYEKEE (reference sequence). CDR3 length: 16 amino acids. Trimming removed 3 bases from V and 3 bases from J; junction bases left unmatched: 4. This CDR3 reads CASSSIAGGDTGELFF. The CDR3 nucleotides read TGTGCCAGCAGCTCAATAGCGGGAGGGGACACCGGGGAGCTGTTTTTT.

This clone was observed once. V and J are TRBV27 and TRBJ2-7; 7 bases agree with TRBD2. V was clipped by 2 bases and J by 7 bases; unmatched bases: 5. This CDR3 has 13 residues. CDR1 MNHEY and CDR2 SMNVEV come from the germline V gene (reference sequence). Written as DNA, the CDR3 is TGTGCCAGCAGTTTACGGCGGGAGTGGGAGCAGTACTTC. Its protein product is CASSLRREWEQYF.

The rearrangement joins TRBV7-6 to TRBJ1-2, with 8 bases aligning to TRBD1. CDR3 length equals 16 residues. V lost 1 base to trimming and J lost 0 bases; unmatched junction nucleotides: 4. CDR1 and CDR2 (germline): SGHVS, FNYEAQ. The CDR3, as DNA: TGTGCCAGCAGCTTAGATCCGGGACAGGCTAACTATGGCTACACCTTC. Its protein is CASSLDPGQANYGYTF.